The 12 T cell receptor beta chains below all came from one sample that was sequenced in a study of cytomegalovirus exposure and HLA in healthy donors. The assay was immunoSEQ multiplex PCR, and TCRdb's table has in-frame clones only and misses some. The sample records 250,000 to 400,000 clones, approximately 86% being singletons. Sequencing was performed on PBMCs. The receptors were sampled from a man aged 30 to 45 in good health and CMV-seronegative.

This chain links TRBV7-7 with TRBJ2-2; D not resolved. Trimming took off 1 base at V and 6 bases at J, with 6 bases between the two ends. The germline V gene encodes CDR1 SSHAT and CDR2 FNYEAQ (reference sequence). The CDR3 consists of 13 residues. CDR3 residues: CASSLVPAGELFF. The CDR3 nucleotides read TGTGCCAGCAGCTTAGTCCCGGCCGGGGAGCTGTTTTTT.

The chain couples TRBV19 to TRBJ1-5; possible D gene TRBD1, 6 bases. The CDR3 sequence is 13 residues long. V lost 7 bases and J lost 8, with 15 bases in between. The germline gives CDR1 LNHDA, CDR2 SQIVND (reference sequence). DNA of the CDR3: TGTGCCAGTACCAGTAGGGGGACGGAGCCCCAGCATTTT. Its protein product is CASTSRGTEPQHF.

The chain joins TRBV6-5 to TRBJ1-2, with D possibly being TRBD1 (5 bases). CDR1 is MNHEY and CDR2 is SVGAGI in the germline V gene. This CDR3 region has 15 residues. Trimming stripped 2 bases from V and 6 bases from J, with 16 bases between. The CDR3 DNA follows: TGTGCCAGCAGTTACCCCCTTCAGGGCGCCCATGGCTACACCTTC. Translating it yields CASSYPLQGAHGYTF.

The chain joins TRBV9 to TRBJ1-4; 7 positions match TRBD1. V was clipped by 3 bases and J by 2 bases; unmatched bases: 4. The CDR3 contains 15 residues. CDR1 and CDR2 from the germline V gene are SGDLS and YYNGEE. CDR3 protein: CASSGTGDTNEKLFF. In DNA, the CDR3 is TGTGCCAGCAGCGGTACAGGGGATACTAATGAAAAACTGTTTTTT.

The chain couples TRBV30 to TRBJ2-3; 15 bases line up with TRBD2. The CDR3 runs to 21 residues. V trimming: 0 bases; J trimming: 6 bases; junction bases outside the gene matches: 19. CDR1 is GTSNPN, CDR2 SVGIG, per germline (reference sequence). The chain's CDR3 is CAWSVTRTSGGAPGKGDTQYF. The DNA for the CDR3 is TGTGCCTGGAGTGTGACCAGGACTAGCGGGGGGGCCCCGGGGAAAGGGGATACGCAGTATTTT.

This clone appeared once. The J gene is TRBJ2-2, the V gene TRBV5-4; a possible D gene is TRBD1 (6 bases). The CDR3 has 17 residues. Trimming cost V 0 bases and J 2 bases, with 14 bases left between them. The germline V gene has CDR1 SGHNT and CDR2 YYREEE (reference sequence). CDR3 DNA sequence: TGTGCCAGCAGCTTGGATGTGGGGGCGCGAAACACCGGGGAGCTGTTTTTT. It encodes CASSLDVGARNTGELFF.

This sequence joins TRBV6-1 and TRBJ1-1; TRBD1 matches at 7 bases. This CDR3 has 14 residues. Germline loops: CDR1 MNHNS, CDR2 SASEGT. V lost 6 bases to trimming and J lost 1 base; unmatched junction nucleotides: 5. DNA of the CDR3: TGTGCCAGCAGCCCGGGACAGCAGAACACTGAAGCTTTCTTT. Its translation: CASSPGQQNTEAFF.

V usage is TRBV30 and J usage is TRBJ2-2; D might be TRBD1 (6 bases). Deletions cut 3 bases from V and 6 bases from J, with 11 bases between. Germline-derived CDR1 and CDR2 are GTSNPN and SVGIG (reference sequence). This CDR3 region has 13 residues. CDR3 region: CAWRQTGSGELFF. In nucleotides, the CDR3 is TGTGCCTGGAGGCAGACAGGTTCCGGGGAGCTGTTTTTT.

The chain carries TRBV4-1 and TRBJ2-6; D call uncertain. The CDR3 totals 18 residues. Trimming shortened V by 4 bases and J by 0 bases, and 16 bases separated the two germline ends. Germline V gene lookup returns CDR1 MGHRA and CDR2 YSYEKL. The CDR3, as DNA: TGCGCCAGCAGCCCCTCTTATCCGGTCCTCTCTGGGGCCAACGTCCTGACTTTC. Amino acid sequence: CASSPSYPVLSGANVLTF.

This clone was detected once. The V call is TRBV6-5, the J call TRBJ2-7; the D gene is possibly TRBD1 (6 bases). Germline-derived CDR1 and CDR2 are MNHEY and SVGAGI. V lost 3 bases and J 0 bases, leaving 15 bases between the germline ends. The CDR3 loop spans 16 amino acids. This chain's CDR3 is CASSYADSYPSYEQYF. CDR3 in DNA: TGTGCCAGCAGTTATGCGGACAGCTACCCCTCCTACGAGCAGTACTTC.

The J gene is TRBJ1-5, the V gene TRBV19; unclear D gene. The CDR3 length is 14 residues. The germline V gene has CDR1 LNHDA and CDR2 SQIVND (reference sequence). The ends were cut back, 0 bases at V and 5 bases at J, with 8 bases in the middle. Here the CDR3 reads CASSIERGDQPQHF. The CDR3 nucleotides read TGTGCCAGTAGTATAGAGCGCGGTGATCAGCCCCAGCATTTT.

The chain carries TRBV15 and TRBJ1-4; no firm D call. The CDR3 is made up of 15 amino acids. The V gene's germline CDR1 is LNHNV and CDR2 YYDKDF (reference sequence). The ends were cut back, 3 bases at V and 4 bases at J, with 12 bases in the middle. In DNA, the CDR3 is TGTGCCACCAGCAGCCTGGGGAGCTTTAATGAAAAACTGTTTTTT. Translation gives CATSSLGSFNEKLFF.